Shown below are 14 T cell receptor beta chains from a single sample sequenced in a study of blood T cells in healthy people across ages. Combining a sample-barcoded 5' primer with a J-beta primer mix, a second PCR ran for about 6 to 11 cycles. In TCRdb, the 5' RACE reads were re-called with MiXCR into one record per CDR3 protein. The sample yields 550,000 to 650,000 distinct CDR3 sequences, about 28% seen once. The sequenced material came from blood. These receptors were taken from a woman of 80 years or more in good health.

This clonotype was recorded many times. J is TRBJ1-6 and V is TRBV12-3 or TRBV12-4, with a possible D match to TRBD1 (5 bases). Trimming removed 6 bases at V and 5 bases at J, with 14 bases between. The CDR3 length is 15 residues. The CDR3 sequence is CASSRGQGNNSPLHF. CDR3 nucleotides: TGTGCCAGCAGCCGCGGGCAGGGCAATAATTCACCCCTCCACTTT.

The sample holds many counts of this clonotype. The chain is built from TRBV7-2 and TRBJ2-5, with D tentatively TRBD2 (5 bases). CDR3 length: 15 amino acids. Trimming removed 4 bases from V and 6 bases from J, with 18 bases in between. In germline, CDR1 is SGHTA, CDR2 FQGNSA. The CDR3 DNA is TGTGCCAGCAGCTACCGGACCGGGGTGATGCAGACCCAGTACTTC. Protein sequence: CASSYRTGVMQTQYF.

This clonotype was detected many times. The V call is TRBV7-2, the J call TRBJ2-3; unclear D gene. The germline gives CDR1 SGHTA, CDR2 FQGNSA. The CDR3 runs 13 residues. Trimming removed 6 bases at V and 2 bases at J, with 9 bases between. CDR3 bases: TGTGCCAGCAGTGCGTGGACCACAGATACGCAGTATTTT. It codes for CASSAWTTDTQYF.

The rearrangement joins TRBV6-5 to TRBJ1-1; TRBD1 is a possible D gene (5 bases). The germline V and J ends were trimmed by 6 bases and 1 base, with 12 bases remaining between them. This CDR3 contains 14 residues. Germline V gene sequence: CDR1 MNHEY, CDR2 SVGAGI. The CDR3 coding sequence is TGTGCCAGCAGAGCGGACACCCCGAACACTGAAGCTTTCTTT. Residues: CASRADTPNTEAFF.

This clonotype was seen ten or more times. The genes are TRBV28 and TRBJ2-7, with a tentative D call TRBD2 (6 bases). V lost 6 bases, J lost 2 bases, and 17 bases lay in between. Per germline, CDR1 MDHEN and CDR2 SYDVKM. The CDR3 runs to 15 residues. The CDR3 is CASREGAGPAYEQYF. Here the CDR3 DNA reads TGTGCCAGCAGGGAAGGGGCGGGGCCAGCCTACGAGCAGTACTTC.

The rearrangement uses TRBV29-1 and TRBJ2-3; no clear D. Trimming took 5 bases from V and 5 from J, leaving 14 bases between them. The CDR3 consists of 13 residues. CDR1 is SQVTM, CDR2 ANQGSEA, per germline. The CDR3 is CSVLGDKRDTQYF. CDR3 sequence (DNA): TGCAGCGTTCTAGGCGATAAGAGAGATACGCAGTATTTT.

This clonotype was observed at least ten times. V is TRBV6-6 and J is TRBJ1-2; D remains ambiguous. The germline V gene has CDR1 MNHNY and CDR2 SVGAGI (reference sequence). V lost 2 bases and J lost 7, with 14 bases in between. The CDR3 sequence is 14 residues long. The CDR3 nucleotides are TGTGCCAGCAGTTACGAGGCAGGATCAGGTGGCTACACCTTC. Amino acid sequence: CASSYEAGSGGYTF.

This clonotype has just a few counts. The junction shows a germline mismatch at one end, possibly a read error. This rearrangement joins TRBV7-8 to TRBJ2-7; tentatively, D is TRBD1 (6 bases). The CDR3 loop spans 13 amino acids. Germline lookup yields CDR1 SGHVS and CDR2 FQNEAQ. The CDR3 loop is CASGLTGTYEQYF. The CDR3 region has the DNA TGTGCCAGCGGCTTGACAGGAACCTACGAGCAGTACTTC. Supplemented by reference TRBV7-8 and TRBJ2-7, the full variable domain reads GAGVSQSPRYKVAKRGQDVALRCDPISGHVSLFWYQQALGQGPEFLTYFQNEAQLDKSGLPSDRFFAERPEGSVSTLKIQRTQQEDSAVYLCASGLTGTYEQYFGPGTRLTVT.

The chain recombines TRBV6-5 with TRBJ1-6; D is ambiguous. Between the trimmed V and J ends, which lost 7 bases and 5 bases, there was a span of 9 bases. The CDR3 contains 13 residues. Germline-derived CDR1 and CDR2 are MNHEY and SVGAGI. DNA for the CDR3: TGTGCCAGCAACGGGCGGGATAATTCACCCCTCCACTTT. Protein sequence: CASNGRDNSPLHF.

Turning to this clonotype: The junction and the germline gene differ at one end; a read error may be behind it. The rearrangement links TRBV7-3 to TRBJ2-7, with 10 bases that match TRBD1. This CDR3 spans 15 amino acids. Per the germline V gene, CDR1 is SGHTA and CDR2 is FQGTGA. CDR3 sequence (DNA): TGTGCCAGCAGACGGACAGGGGGTACCCGAAATGAGCGGTACTTC. Translation gives CASRRTGGTRNERYF.

Ten or more counts support this clonotype. The rearrangement joins TRBV7-2 to TRBJ2-5; tentative D call: TRBD2 (7 bases). The CDR3 covers 14 residues. Germline values: CDR1 SGHTA, CDR2 FQGNSA. Between the trimmed V and J ends, which lost 2 bases and 5 bases, there was a span of 12 bases. CDR3 in amino acids: CASSLQGGAETQYF. DNA of the CDR3: TGTGCCAGCAGCTTACAAGGGGGGGCCGAGACCCAGTACTTC. The variable domain in full, completed from reference TRBV7-2 and TRBJ2-5, reads GAGVSQSPSNKVTEKGKDVELRCDPISGHTALYWYRQSLGQGLEFLIYFQGNSAPDKSGLPSDRFSAERTGGSVSTLTIQRTQQEDSAVYLCASSLQGGAETQYFGPGTRLLVL.

The rearrangement uses TRBV5-1 and TRBJ2-2; the match to TRBD1 covers 7 bases. The V gene end was trimmed by 2 bases and the J gene end by 3 bases; junction bases not matched to a gene: 7. The germline gives CDR1 SGHRS, CDR2 YFSETQ. The CDR3 covers 16 residues. CDR3 amino acids: CASSLRQGIYTGELFF. In DNA form, the CDR3 reads TGCGCCAGCAGCTTACGACAGGGTATATACACCGGGGAGCTGTTTTTT.

With respect to this clonotype: The conserved phenylalanine or tryptophan is not found at the CDR3 terminus, so this likely reflects a read error. The V call is TRBV7-9, the J call TRBJ2-2, with D unclear. The CDR3 is 17 residues long. Per the germline V gene, CDR1 is SEHNR and CDR2 is FQNEAQ (reference sequence). Between the trimmed V and J ends, which lost 5 bases and 4 bases, there was a span of 20 bases. The CDR3 spells CASSLGHGASPTGELFV. The CDR3 nucleotides read TGTGCCAGCAGCCTCGGCCACGGAGCGTCCCCCACCGGGGAGCTGTTTGTT.

The chain employs TRBV19 and TRBJ1-2; maybe TRBD1 (5 bases). Germline CDR1 reads LNHDA; CDR2 reads SQIVND (reference sequence). Between the trimmed V and J ends, which lost 6 bases and 4 bases, there was a span of 15 bases. The CDR3 contains 14 residues. The CDR3 nucleotides are TGTGCCAGTAGGTGGGACCCTACATCCTATGGCTACACCTTC. Its translation: CASRWDPTSYGYTF.